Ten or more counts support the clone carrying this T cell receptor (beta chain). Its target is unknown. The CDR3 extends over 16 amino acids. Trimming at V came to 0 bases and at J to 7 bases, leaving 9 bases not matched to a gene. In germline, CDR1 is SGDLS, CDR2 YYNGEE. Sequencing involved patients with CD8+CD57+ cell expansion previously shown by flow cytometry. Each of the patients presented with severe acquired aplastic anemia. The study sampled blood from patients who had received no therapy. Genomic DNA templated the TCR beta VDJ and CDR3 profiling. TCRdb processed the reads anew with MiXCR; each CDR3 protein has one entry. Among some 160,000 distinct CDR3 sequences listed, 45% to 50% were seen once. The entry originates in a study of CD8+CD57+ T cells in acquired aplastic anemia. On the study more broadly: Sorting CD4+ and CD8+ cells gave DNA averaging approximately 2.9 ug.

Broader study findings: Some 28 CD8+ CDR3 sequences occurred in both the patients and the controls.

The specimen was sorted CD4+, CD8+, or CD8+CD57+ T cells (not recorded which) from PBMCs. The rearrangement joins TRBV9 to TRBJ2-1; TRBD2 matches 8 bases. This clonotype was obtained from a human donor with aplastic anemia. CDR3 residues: CASSVDMVAGRNEQFF. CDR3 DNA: TGTGCCAGCAGCGTAGATATGGTAGCGGGAAGGAATGAGCAGTTCTTC.